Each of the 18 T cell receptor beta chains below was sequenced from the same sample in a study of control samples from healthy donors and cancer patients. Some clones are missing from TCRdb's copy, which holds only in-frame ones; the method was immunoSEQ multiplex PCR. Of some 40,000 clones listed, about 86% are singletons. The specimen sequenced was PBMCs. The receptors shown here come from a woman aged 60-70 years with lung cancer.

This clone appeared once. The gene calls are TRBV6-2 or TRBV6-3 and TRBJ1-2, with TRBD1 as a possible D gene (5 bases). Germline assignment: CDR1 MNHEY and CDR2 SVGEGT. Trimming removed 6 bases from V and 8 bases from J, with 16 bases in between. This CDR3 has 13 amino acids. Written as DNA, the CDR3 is TGTGCCAGCAGCTCCAGGGTATCGTACGGCTACACCTTC. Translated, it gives CASSSRVSYGYTF.

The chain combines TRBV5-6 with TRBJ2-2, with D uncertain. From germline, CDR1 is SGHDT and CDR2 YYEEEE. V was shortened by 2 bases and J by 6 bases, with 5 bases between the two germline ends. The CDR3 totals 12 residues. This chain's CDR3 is CASSLGSGELFF. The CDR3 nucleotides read TGTGCCAGCAGCTTAGGTTCCGGGGAGCTGTTTTTT.

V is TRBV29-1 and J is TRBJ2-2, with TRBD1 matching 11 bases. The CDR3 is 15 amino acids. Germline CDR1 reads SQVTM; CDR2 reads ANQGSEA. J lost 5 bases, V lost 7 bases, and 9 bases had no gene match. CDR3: CSASTGTGGTGELFF. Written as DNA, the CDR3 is TGCAGCGCCTCGACCGGGACAGGGGGTACCGGGGAGCTGTTTTTT.

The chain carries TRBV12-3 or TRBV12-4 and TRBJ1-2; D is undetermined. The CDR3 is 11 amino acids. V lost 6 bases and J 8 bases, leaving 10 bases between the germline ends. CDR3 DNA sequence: TGTGCCAGCAGAACCTACTCAGGCTACACCTTC. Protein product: CASRTYSGYTF.

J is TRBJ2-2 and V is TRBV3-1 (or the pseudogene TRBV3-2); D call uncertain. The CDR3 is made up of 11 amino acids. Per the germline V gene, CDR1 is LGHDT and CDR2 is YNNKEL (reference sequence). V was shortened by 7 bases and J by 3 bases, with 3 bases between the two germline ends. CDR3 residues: CASTHTGELFF. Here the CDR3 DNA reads TGTGCCAGCACCCACACCGGGGAGCTGTTTTTT.

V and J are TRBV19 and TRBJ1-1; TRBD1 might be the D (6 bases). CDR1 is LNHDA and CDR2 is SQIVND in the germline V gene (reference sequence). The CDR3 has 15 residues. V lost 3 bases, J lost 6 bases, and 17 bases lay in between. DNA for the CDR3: TGTGCCAGTAGTATTGACTCACAGGGAGTGCCTGAAGCTTTCTTT. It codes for CASSIDSQGVPEAFF.

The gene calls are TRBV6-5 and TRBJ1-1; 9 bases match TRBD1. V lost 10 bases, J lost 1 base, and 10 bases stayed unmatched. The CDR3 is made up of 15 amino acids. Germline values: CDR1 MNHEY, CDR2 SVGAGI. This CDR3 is CATYEQGAGNTEAFF. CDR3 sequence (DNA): TGTGCCACCTACGAACAGGGGGCCGGGAACACTGAAGCTTTCTTT.

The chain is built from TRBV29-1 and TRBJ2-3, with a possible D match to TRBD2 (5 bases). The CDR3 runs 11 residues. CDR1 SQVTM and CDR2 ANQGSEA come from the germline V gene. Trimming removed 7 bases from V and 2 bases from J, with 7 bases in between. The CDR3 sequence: CSARATDTQYF. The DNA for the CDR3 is TGCAGCGCGCGGGCCACAGATACGCAGTATTTT.

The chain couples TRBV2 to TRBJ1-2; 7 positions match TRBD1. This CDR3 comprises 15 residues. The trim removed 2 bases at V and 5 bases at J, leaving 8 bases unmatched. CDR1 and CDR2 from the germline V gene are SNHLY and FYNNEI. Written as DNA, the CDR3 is TGTGCCAGCAGTGAACAAAGGGACAGACCTTATGGCTACACCTTC. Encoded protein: CASSEQRDRPYGYTF.

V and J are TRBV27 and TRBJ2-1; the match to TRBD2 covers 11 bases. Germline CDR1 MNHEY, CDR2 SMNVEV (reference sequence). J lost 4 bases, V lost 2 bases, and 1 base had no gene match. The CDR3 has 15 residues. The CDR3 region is CASSLASGGYNEQFF. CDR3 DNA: TGTGCCAGCAGTTTAGCTAGCGGGGGGTACAATGAGCAGTTCTTC.

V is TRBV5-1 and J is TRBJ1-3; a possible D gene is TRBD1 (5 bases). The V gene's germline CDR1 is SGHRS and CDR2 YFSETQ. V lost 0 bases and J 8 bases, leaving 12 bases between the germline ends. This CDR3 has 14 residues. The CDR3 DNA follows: TGCGCCAGCAGCTTGGAAGCAGGGTTGCACACCATATATTTT. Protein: CASSLEAGLHTIYF. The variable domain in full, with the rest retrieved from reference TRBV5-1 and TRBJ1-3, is KAGVTQTPRYLIKTRGQQVTLSCSPISGHRSVSWYQQTPGQGLQFLFEYFSETQRNKGNFPGRFSGRQFSNSRSEMNVSTLELGDSALYLCASSLEAGLHTIYFGEGSWLTVV.

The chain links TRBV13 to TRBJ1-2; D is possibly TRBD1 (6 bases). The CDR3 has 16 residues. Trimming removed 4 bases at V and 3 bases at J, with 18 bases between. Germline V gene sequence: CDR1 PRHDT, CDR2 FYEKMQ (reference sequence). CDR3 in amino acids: CASSSGTFEVDYGYTF. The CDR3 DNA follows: TGTGCCAGCAGCTCCGGGACATTCGAGGTGGACTATGGCTACACCTTC.

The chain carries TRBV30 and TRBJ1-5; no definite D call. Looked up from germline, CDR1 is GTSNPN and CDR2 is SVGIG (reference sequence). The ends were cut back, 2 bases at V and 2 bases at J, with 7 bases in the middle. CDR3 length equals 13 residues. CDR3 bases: TGTGCCTGGAGTTCCCGGGGCAATCAGCCCCAGCATTTT. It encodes CAWSSRGNQPQHF. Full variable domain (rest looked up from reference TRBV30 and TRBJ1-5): SQTIHQWPATLVQPVGSPLSLECTVEGTSNPNLYWYRQAAGRGLQLLFYSVGIGQISSEVPQNLSASRPQDRQFILSSKKLLLSDSGFYLCAWSSRGNQPQHFGDGTRLSIL.

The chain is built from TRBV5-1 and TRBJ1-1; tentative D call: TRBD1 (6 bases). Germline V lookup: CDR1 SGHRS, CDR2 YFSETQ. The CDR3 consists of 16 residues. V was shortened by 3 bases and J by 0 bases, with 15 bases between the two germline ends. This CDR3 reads CASSSRGSGMNTEAFF. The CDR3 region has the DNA TGCGCCAGCAGCTCCAGGGGAAGCGGAATGAACACTGAAGCTTTCTTT.

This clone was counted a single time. The CDR3 sequence is CAWSAYSDNEQFF. CDR3 sequence (DNA): TGTGCCTGGAGTGCGTATAGCGACAATGAGCAGTTCTTC. This chain joins TRBV30 and TRBJ2-1; weak D call: TRBD2 (5 bases). The germline V gene encodes CDR1 GTSNPN and CDR2 SVGIG (reference sequence). V lost 1 base to trimming and J lost 5 bases, with 9 bases between them. The CDR3 has 13 residues.

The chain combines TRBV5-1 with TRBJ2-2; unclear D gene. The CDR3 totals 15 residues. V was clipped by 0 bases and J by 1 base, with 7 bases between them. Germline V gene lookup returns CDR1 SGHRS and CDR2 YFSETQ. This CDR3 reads CASSLEVGNTGELFF. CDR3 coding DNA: TGCGCCAGCAGCTTGGAGGTAGGGAACACCGGGGAGCTGTTTTTT.

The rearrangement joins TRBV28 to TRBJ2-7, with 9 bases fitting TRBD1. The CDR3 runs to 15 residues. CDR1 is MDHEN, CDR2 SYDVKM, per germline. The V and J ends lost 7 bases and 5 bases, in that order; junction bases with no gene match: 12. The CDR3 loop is CASTLRRDRAHEQYF. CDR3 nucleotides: TGTGCCAGCACCCTGCGACGGGACAGGGCACACGAGCAGTACTTC.

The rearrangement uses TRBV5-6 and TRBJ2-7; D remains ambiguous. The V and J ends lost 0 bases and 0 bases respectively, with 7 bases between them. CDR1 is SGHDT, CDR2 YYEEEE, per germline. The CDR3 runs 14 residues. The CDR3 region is CASSLGGSSYEQYF. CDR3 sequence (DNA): TGTGCCAGCAGCTTGGGTGGAAGCTCCTACGAGCAGTACTTC.